This T cell receptor (beta chain) was recorded in a study of cytomegalovirus exposure and HLA in healthy donors. Overall study context: Earlier findings included roughly 100 million unique TCR beta sequences obtained from 150 million to 200 million T cells. Researchers found that approximately 85% of fewer than 450 genotyped donors fell within the Caucasian-associated ancestry cluster. Study observations and caveats: A later analysis found most CMV-associated TCR beta chains apparently HLA-restricted.

Points on this clone: Its specificity is not known.

The CDR3 extends over 14 amino acids. The germline V gene has CDR1 ENHRY and CDR2 SYGVKD. V lost 6 bases, J lost 7 bases, and 19 bases lay in between. The PCR had 60 Vbeta and 13 Jbeta primers. Here immunoSEQ multiplex PCR was the method, and the copy in TCRdb shows in-frame clones only, minus some. There are over 150,000 clones in the sample; 70% to 80% occur only once, and 3.7% lies in the top ten. Healthy bone marrow donors made up the donors. Sequencing was performed on PBMCs. V is TRBV10-3 and J is TRBJ2-7; possibly TRBD2 for D (6 bases). The TCR was taken from a woman in her sixties or seventies in good health and CMV-seropositive. The CDR3 spells CAIRGTSQAWEQYF. CDR3 bases: TGTGCCATCAGAGGAACTAGCCAGGCCTGGGAGCAGTACTTC.